One sample yielded the 17 T cell receptor beta chains listed below, sequenced in a study of blood T cell repertoires in COVID-19. Produced via immunoSEQ multiplex PCR; TCRdb's table is partial and in-frame only. The sample yields fewer than 450,000 clones, roughly 90% seen once. The sequenced material came from peripheral blood. The receptors come from an older woman with COVID-19, enrolled during active disease.

The rearrangement joins TRBV19 to TRBJ1-1; tentatively, D is TRBD1 (6 bases). V was shortened by 4 bases and J by 11 bases, with 26 bases between the two germline ends. This CDR3 contains 16 residues. From germline, CDR1 is LNHDA and CDR2 SQIVND (reference sequence). In DNA, the CDR3 is TGTGCCAGTAGTACTCGAACAGGGAGTAGGCCCCTGGCCGCTTTCTTT. Its protein is CASSTRTGSRPLAAFF.

The chain recombines TRBV6-5 with TRBJ2-5; tentative D call: TRBD1 (6 bases). The germline V gene encodes CDR1 MNHEY and CDR2 SVGAGI. The CDR3 is 15 amino acids. V lost 5 bases and J lost 5, with 18 bases in between. CDR3 sequence (DNA): TGTGCCAGCAGTAGAGGGGGACGCTGGCGGGAGACCCAGTACTTC. Translation: CASSRGGRWRETQYF.

The chain uses TRBV4-3 and TRBJ1-6; TRBD1 is a possible D gene (6 bases). Germline lookup yields CDR1 LGHNA and CDR2 YSLEER. There are 16 residues in the CDR3. With 0 bases removed from V and 7 bases from J, the gap between germline ends came to 13 bases. DNA of the CDR3: TGCGCCAGCAGCCAAGATTGGTCCAGGGGCAATTCACCCCTCCACTTT. Amino acids: CASSQDWSRGNSPLHF.

V is TRBV5-1 and J is TRBJ1-4; 7 nucleotides align to TRBD1. Looked up from germline, CDR1 is SGHRS and CDR2 is YFSETQ. The V segment lost 2 bases and the J segment 7 bases; nucleotides outside the gene matches: 5. The CDR3 length is 14 residues. The CDR3 bases are TGCGCCAGCAGCTTATCGGACAGGACTGAAAAACTGTTTTTT. This translates into CASSLSDRTEKLFF.

The rearrangement uses TRBV19 and TRBJ1-2, with 9 bases that match TRBD1. The CDR3 contains 16 residues. V lost 4 bases to trimming and J lost 0 bases; unmatched junction nucleotides: 6. Germline CDR1 reads LNHDA; CDR2 reads SQIVND (reference sequence). CDR3 nucleotides: TGTGCCAGTAGTACGGGACAGGGTATAGCTAACTATGGCTACACCTTC. As protein: CASSTGQGIANYGYTF.

The V and J genes are TRBV10-3 and TRBJ1-2; possible D gene TRBD1, 6 bases. CDR3 length: 14 amino acids. Trimming cost V 7 bases and J 2 bases, with 14 bases left between them. The germline V gene encodes CDR1 ENHRY and CDR2 SYGVKD. CDR3 amino acids: CAITEGGRNYGYTF. Here the CDR3 DNA reads TGTGCCATCACCGAAGGGGGTAGAAACTATGGCTACACCTTC.

The V gene is TRBV6-6, the J gene TRBJ1-3; no firm D call. V lost 4 bases, J lost 2 bases, and 9 bases lay in between. Germline assignment: CDR1 MNHNY and CDR2 SVGAGI (reference sequence). There are 14 residues in the CDR3. In nucleotides, the CDR3 is TGTGCCAGCAGTTCGGGGTCTACTGGAAACACCATATATTTT. Its protein is CASSSGSTGNTIYF.

This clone was detected only once. The chain employs TRBV5-4 and TRBJ1-2; D not certain. This CDR3 is built from 15 residues. Germline CDR1 SGHNT, CDR2 YYREEE (reference sequence). V dropped 3 bases and J dropped 0 bases, with 12 bases sitting between them. The CDR3 here is CASSSSWGANYGYTF. CDR3 DNA sequence: TGTGCCAGCAGCTCCTCCTGGGGAGCTAACTATGGCTACACCTTC.

This rearrangement joins TRBV18 to TRBJ2-5, with 9 bases lining up with TRBD1. The CDR3 contains 17 residues. Germline trimming cut 3 bases from V and 4 bases from J; bases unmatched to any gene: 12. Germline CDR1 reads KGHSH; CDR2 reads LQKENI. CDR3 sequence (DNA): TGTGCCAGCTCACCCACAGGGGGCCCAACGATTGTAGAGACCCAGTACTTC. Translation gives CASSPTGGPTIVETQYF.

The chain recombines TRBV27 with TRBJ1-1, with a weak D call TRBD1 (6 bases). Germline V gene lookup returns CDR1 MNHEY and CDR2 SMNVEV (reference sequence). This CDR3 comprises 17 residues. Trimming cost V 5 bases and J 1 base, with 20 bases left between them. The CDR3 DNA is TGTGCCAGCAGTCGCCGACAGGTCCTTACACCGAACACTGAAGCTTTCTTT. This sequence encodes CASSRRQVLTPNTEAFF.

This clone was picked up a small number of times. The rearrangement links TRBV9 to TRBJ1-4; 9 nucleotides agree with TRBD1. The CDR3 loop spans 14 amino acids. CDR1 is SGDLS and CDR2 is YYNGEE in the germline V gene. After removal of 4 bases from V and 6 bases from J, the junction contained 4 bases not matched to a gene. The CDR3 DNA is TGTGCCAGCAGCCCCGGACAGGGGTATGAAAAACTGTTTTTT. The encoded protein is CASSPGQGYEKLFF.

The chain combines TRBV18 with TRBJ1-2, with TRBD1 matching 7 bases. The junction had 5 bases not matched to a gene; V was cut back by 6 bases and J by 7 bases. The CDR3 covers 12 residues. In germline, CDR1 is KGHSH, CDR2 LQKENI. CDR3: CASSTGVGGYTF. The CDR3 nucleotides are TGTGCCAGCTCTACAGGGGTAGGTGGCTACACCTTC.

The chain has TRBV30 and TRBJ1-2; D unresolved. CDR1 is GTSNPN and CDR2 is SVGIG in the germline V gene (reference sequence). CDR3 length equals 13 residues. Trimming left V 0 bases short and J 5 bases short, with 10 bases between. DNA for the CDR3: TGTGCCTGGAGTGTACAACGTCGTTATGGCTACACCTTC. Amino acids: CAWSVQRRYGYTF.

The rearrangement joins TRBV5-6 to TRBJ2-3, with TRBD2 as a possible D gene (6 bases). Per the germline V gene, CDR1 is SGHDT and CDR2 is YYEEEE. Trimming pared 1 base from V and 5 bases from J, leaving 17 bases between. This CDR3 is built from 16 residues. The CDR3 protein is CASSLWVLSGVDTQYF. CDR3 coding DNA: TGTGCCAGCAGCTTGTGGGTTTTGTCGGGGGTAGATACGCAGTATTTT.

The CDR3 coding sequence is TGTGCCAGTAGTGGAGGGGGGGCCAACACAGATACGCAGTATTTT. This encodes CASSGGGANTDTQYF. This sequence joins TRBV19 and TRBJ2-3, with TRBD2 as a possible D gene (7 bases). This CDR3 has 15 amino acids. V lost 5 bases and J lost 2, with 14 bases in between. CDR1 and CDR2 (germline): LNHDA, SQIVND (reference sequence).

The chain employs TRBV7-9 and TRBJ2-3; a possible D gene is TRBD1 (6 bases). The CDR3 totals 15 residues. Trimming left V 7 bases short and J 6 bases short, with 20 bases between. CDR1 is SEHNR, CDR2 FQNEAQ, per germline (reference sequence). The CDR3 here is CASTRNRVVFDTQYF. The CDR3 nucleotides are TGTGCCAGCACCCGAAACAGGGTTGTATTCGATACGCAGTATTTT.

The DNA of the CDR3 is TGCGCCAGCAGCTTGGAGGACAGCTCCTACGAGCAGTACTTC. Translation gives CASSLEDSSYEQYF. The chain recombines TRBV5-1 with TRBJ2-7; D perhaps matches TRBD1 (6 bases). Per the germline V gene, CDR1 is SGHRS and CDR2 is YFSETQ. The ends were cut back, 0 bases at V and 0 bases at J, with 7 bases in the middle. The CDR3 has 14 amino acids.